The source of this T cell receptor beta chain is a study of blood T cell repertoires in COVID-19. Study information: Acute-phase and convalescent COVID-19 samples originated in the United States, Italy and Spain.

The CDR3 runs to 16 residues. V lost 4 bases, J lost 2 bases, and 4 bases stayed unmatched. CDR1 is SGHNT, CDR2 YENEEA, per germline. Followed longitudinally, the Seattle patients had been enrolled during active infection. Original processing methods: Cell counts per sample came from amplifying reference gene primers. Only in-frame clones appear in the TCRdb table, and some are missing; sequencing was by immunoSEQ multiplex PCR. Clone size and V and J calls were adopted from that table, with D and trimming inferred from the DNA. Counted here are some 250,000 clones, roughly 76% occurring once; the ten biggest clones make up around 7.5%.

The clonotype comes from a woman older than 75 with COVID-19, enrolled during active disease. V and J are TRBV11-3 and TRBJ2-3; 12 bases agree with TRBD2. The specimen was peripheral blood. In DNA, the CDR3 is TGTGCCAGCAGCTCCACTAGCGGGGGGTTCACAGATACGCAGTATTTT. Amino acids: CASSSTSGGFTDTQYF.